These 25 T cell receptor beta chains were all obtained from the same sample, sequenced in a study of post-analysis software for immune sequencing data. Study-wide results and caveats: Relative to controls, patients had about five TRBV segments at higher frequency, with TRBV5-6, TRBV5-1 and TRBV20-1 among these.

The authors incorporated unique molecular identifiers into the TCR beta cDNA libraries. Each CDR3 protein is one row after TCRdb ran MiXCR on the PCR reads. The sample comprises around 770,000 distinct CDR3 sequences, roughly 50% of which are singletons, and roughly 5% rests with the top ten. These receptors have no known antigen. Sequencing was done on a sample of blood. The receptors were gathered from a girl aged 10 to 17 with multiple sclerosis.

V usage is TRBV5-6 and J usage is TRBJ2-3; D not resolved. CDR1 and CDR2 (germline): SGHDT, YYEEEE. The CDR3 runs to 16 residues. V was clipped by 1 base and J by 0 bases, with 12 bases between them. The CDR3 region has the DNA TGTGCCAGCAGCTTGAGGTTTGGCGTAAGCACAGATACGCAGTATTTT. Its translation: CASSLRFGVSTDTQYF.

This clonotype was observed many times. This sequence joins TRBV10-3 and TRBJ2-5; TRBD2 aligns across 9 bases. Germline V gene data show CDR1 as ENHRY and CDR2 as SYGVKD. This CDR3 spans 15 amino acids. V trimming: 2 bases; J trimming: 2 bases; junction bases outside the gene matches: 3. The CDR3 loop reads CAISEGLAGQETQYF. CDR3 DNA sequence: TGTGCCATCAGTGAGGGGCTAGCGGGACAAGAGACCCAGTACTTC.

J is TRBJ2-1 and V is TRBV13; D gene unclear. This CDR3 region has 14 residues. Trimming left V 0 bases short and J 7 bases short, with 10 bases between. Germline loops: CDR1 PRHDT, CDR2 FYEKMQ (reference sequence). CDR3 in DNA: TGTGCCAGCAGCTTAGGGACATTCACAAATGAGCAGTTCTTC. Encoded protein: CASSLGTFTNEQFF.

The rearrangement joins TRBV5-1 to TRBJ2-7; 8 bases agree with TRBD1. The germline V gene encodes CDR1 SGHRS and CDR2 YFSETQ. With 3 bases clipped from V and 3 bases from J, the junction kept 8 bases outside the gene matches. This CDR3 comprises 15 residues. The CDR3 DNA reads as TGCGCCAGCAGCTCGGCAGGACAGGGTGACTACGAGCAGTACTTC. Translating gives CASSSAGQGDYEQYF.

This chain connects TRBV9 to TRBJ2-7; possibly TRBD1 or TRBD2 for D (6 bases each). Germline V lookup: CDR1 SGDLS, CDR2 YYNGEE. The length of the CDR3 is 15 residues. The ends were cut back, 0 bases at V and 5 bases at J, with 15 bases in the middle. The CDR3 is CASSVGGTYYDEQYF. CDR3 nucleotides: TGTGCCAGCAGCGTAGGCGGGACATACTACGACGAGCAGTACTTC.

This clonotype was observed a single time. V is TRBV14 and J is TRBJ1-2; D gene ambiguous. Germline CDR1 and CDR2: SGHDN and FVKESK. The CDR3 runs to 14 residues. With 4 bases removed from V and 2 bases from J, the gap between germline ends came to 11 bases. The CDR3 sequence: CASSPLPGNYGYTF. The CDR3 bases are TGTGCCAGCAGCCCCCTCCCGGGCAACTATGGCTACACCTTC.

This clonotype occurred a few times. The rearrangement joins TRBV7-6 to TRBJ2-5; D is uncertain. CDR3 length: 15 residues. CDR1 SGHVS and CDR2 FNYEAQ come from the germline V gene. With 2 bases removed from V and 2 bases from J, the gap between germline ends came to 12 bases. CDR3 residues: CASSLNLGSQETQYF. The CDR3 region has the DNA TGTGCCAGCAGCTTAAATCTCGGCTCGCAAGAGACCCAGTACTTC.

This clonotype was observed a handful of times. The gene calls are TRBV20-1 and TRBJ2-1; 7 bases align to TRBD1. CDR1 and CDR2 (germline): DFQATT, SNEGSKA (reference sequence). This CDR3 is built from 14 residues. V was pared by 6 bases and J by 7 bases, with 12 bases of the junction left unmatched. The CDR3: CSAALGQGENEQFF. The CDR3 coding sequence is TGCAGTGCCGCCCTGGGGCAGGGGGAAAATGAGCAGTTCTTC.

J is TRBJ1-2 and V is TRBV24-1; D remains ambiguous. In germline, CDR1 is KGHDR, CDR2 SFDVKD. The CDR3 loop spans 15 amino acids. The V gene lost 4 bases and the J gene lost 7 bases, with 18 bases spanning the gap. The CDR3 nucleotides read TGTGCCACCAGTGACCGCCGGGGATCAGACCCTGGCTACACCTTC. This translates into CATSDRRGSDPGYTF.

In its sample, this clonotype was seen a few times. The V call is TRBV20-1, the J call TRBJ2-1; TRBD1 matches 10 bases. Germline V gene lookup returns CDR1 DFQATT and CDR2 SNEGSKA (reference sequence). V shed 3 bases, J shed 5 bases, and the junction held 4 bases outside the gene matches. The CDR3 spans 14 residues. The CDR3 DNA follows: TGCAGTGCTAGGAGGGGGACAGGGGACAATGAGCAGTTCTTC. Protein product: CSARRGTGDNEQFF.

This clonotype has more than one count but fewer than ten. The V gene is TRBV12-3 or TRBV12-4, the J gene TRBJ1-1, with D unclear. V lost 1 base to trimming and J lost 1 base, with 10 bases between them. The CDR3 is 15 residues long. The chain's CDR3 is CASSLGGLSNTEAFF. As DNA, the CDR3 is TGTGCCAGCAGTTTAGGAGGTCTATCGAACACTGAAGCTTTCTTT.

This clonotype was observed a handful of times. V gene TRBV12-3 or TRBV12-4 combines with J gene TRBJ2-1; TRBD2 matches at 10 bases. CDR3 size: 16 residues. V lost 3 bases, J lost 1 base, and 3 bases stayed unmatched. DNA for the CDR3: TGTGCCAGCAGTTTGGGAGCGGGAGGGTCCTACAATGAGCAGTTCTTC. Encoded protein: CASSLGAGGSYNEQFF.

This chain uses TRBV4-3 with TRBJ2-7; D possibly corresponds to TRBD1 (6 bases). V shed 0 bases and J shed 0 bases, with 9 bases lying between them. The CDR3 is 15 amino acids. Germline lookup yields CDR1 LGHNA and CDR2 YSLEER. In DNA form, the CDR3 reads TGCGCCAGCAGCCAAGATAGGGGGTTCTCCTACGAGCAGTACTTC. Translated, it gives CASSQDRGFSYEQYF.

In nucleotides, the CDR3 is TGTGCCACCAGCAGAGACAAAGGGGGGAGCACAGATACGCAGTATTTT. Translated: CATSRDKGGSTDTQYF. The chain employs TRBV15 and TRBJ2-3; the D gene could be TRBD1 or TRBD2 (6 bases each). Trimming removed 0 bases from V and 0 bases from J, with 10 bases in between. This CDR3 is built from 16 residues. Germline V gene sequence: CDR1 LNHNV, CDR2 YYDKDF (reference sequence).

The table lists this clonotype with a few counts. The chain recombines TRBV6-5 with TRBJ2-1; D possibly uses TRBD1 or TRBD2 (5 bases each). The V gene's germline CDR1 is MNHEY and CDR2 SVGAGI. The CDR3 sequence is 16 residues long. The germline V and J ends were trimmed by 2 bases and 0 bases, with 11 bases remaining between them. In DNA, the CDR3 is TGTGCCAGCAGTTACCGCCGAGGGACCTCCTACAATGAGCAGTTCTTC. Encoded protein: CASSYRRGTSYNEQFF.

This clonotype occurred a few times. This chain links TRBV12-3 or TRBV12-4 with TRBJ2-7; TRBD2 might be the D (5 bases). The V end lost 3 bases, the J end lost 6 bases, and 15 bases lay between the germline ends. The CDR3 is 14 amino acids. The CDR3 DNA reads as TGTGCCAGCAGTTTTGGACTGGGGATCGGCGAGCAGTACTTC. This translates into CASSFGLGIGEQYF.

This chain connects TRBV20-1 to TRBJ2-5; 11 nucleotides agree with TRBD2. Germline V gene data show CDR1 as DFQATT and CDR2 as SNEGSKA (reference sequence). This CDR3 comprises 16 residues. Losses at the gene ends were 2 bases for V and 5 bases for J; bases not matched to a gene: 10. As DNA, the CDR3 is TGCAGTGCTAGACTTGGGGCTAGCGGGAGGCGGGAGACCCAGTACTTC. Encoded protein: CSARLGASGRRETQYF.

To note about this clonotype: A read error is possible here, since a much larger clone lies one base away. The rearrangement joins TRBV10-2 to TRBJ2-1; 9 positions agree with TRBD2. The germline V gene has CDR1 WSHSY and CDR2 SAAADI. This CDR3 has 15 residues. The chain's CDR3 is CASSESSGSYNEQCF. In DNA, the CDR3 is TGCGCCAGCAGTGAGTCTAGCGGGAGTTACAATGAGCAGTGCTTC.

The rearrangement joins TRBV29-1 to TRBJ2-5; 9 nucleotides match TRBD2. The CDR3 sequence is 14 residues long. Germline lookup yields CDR1 SQVTM and CDR2 ANQGSEA. V dropped 7 bases and J dropped 3; count of bases not matched to a gene: 9. The CDR3, as DNA: TGCAGCGCCACACTAGCGGGCCCCAAAGAGACCCAGTACTTC. It translates to CSATLAGPKETQYF.

This clonotype was observed a handful of times. The chain recombines TRBV12-3 or TRBV12-4 with TRBJ2-1; no reliable D call. This CDR3 has 12 amino acids. The V and J ends lost 3 bases and 9 bases respectively, with 9 bases between them. DNA for the CDR3: TGTGCCAGCAGTTTTGCCCCTGGTGAGCAGTTCTTC. Encoded protein: CASSFAPGEQFF.

The V call is TRBV13, the J call TRBJ2-5, with TRBD2 as a possible D gene (5 bases). V lost 5 bases and J 0 bases, leaving 10 bases between the germline ends. This CDR3 has 14 amino acids. Germline-derived CDR1 and CDR2 are PRHDT and FYEKMQ (reference sequence). Here the CDR3 reads CASSRLTNQETQYF. The DNA for the CDR3 is TGTGCCAGCAGCAGACTAACCAACCAAGAGACCCAGTACTTC.

The J gene is TRBJ2-4, the V gene TRBV12-3 or TRBV12-4; D unclear. The last part of the DNA fits TRBJ2-5 better; the J call may be wrong. The CDR3 runs to 15 residues. CDR3 sequence reads: CASSFWPPSPETQYF. DNA of the CDR3: TGTGCCAGCAGTTTTTGGCCGCCAAGCCCAGAGACCCAGTACTTC.

The table lists this clonotype with a few counts. DNA for the CDR3: TGTGCCAGCAGTCACAGGACTAGCGGAAACAATGAGCAGTTCTTC. Amino acids: CASSHRTSGNNEQFF. J is TRBJ2-1 and V is TRBV27; 10 bases map to TRBD2. CDR3 length equals 15 residues. With 5 bases clipped from V and 5 bases from J, the junction kept 6 bases outside the gene matches. Germline loops: CDR1 MNHEY, CDR2 SMNVEV (reference sequence).

This sequence joins TRBV12-3 or TRBV12-4 and TRBJ2-3; TRBD2 matches at 14 bases. The CDR3 loop spans 18 amino acids. Trimming removed 3 bases from V and 5 bases from J; junction bases left unmatched: 10. The CDR3 loop reads CASSFSSTSGRARDTQYF. Here the CDR3 DNA reads TGTGCCAGCAGTTTTTCCTCGACTAGCGGGAGGGCCAGAGATACGCAGTATTTT.

This chain joins TRBV11-2 and TRBJ2-5; 10 bases align to TRBD2. The trim removed 2 bases at V and 11 bases at J, leaving 14 bases unmatched. Germline loops: CDR1 SGHAT, CDR2 FQNNGV. This CDR3 is built from 16 residues. The CDR3 coding sequence is TGTGCCAGCAGCTTACCTGGACTAGCGGACTACAATGAGCAGTACTTC. It translates to CASSLPGLADYNEQYF. The full variable domain, rest sourced from reference TRBV11-2 and TRBJ2-5, is EAGVAQSPRYKIIEKRQSVAFWCNPISGHATLYWYQQILGQGPKLLIQFQNNGVVDDSQLPKDRFSAERLKGVDSTLKIQPAKLEDSAVYLCASSLPGLADYNEQYFGPGTRLLVL.